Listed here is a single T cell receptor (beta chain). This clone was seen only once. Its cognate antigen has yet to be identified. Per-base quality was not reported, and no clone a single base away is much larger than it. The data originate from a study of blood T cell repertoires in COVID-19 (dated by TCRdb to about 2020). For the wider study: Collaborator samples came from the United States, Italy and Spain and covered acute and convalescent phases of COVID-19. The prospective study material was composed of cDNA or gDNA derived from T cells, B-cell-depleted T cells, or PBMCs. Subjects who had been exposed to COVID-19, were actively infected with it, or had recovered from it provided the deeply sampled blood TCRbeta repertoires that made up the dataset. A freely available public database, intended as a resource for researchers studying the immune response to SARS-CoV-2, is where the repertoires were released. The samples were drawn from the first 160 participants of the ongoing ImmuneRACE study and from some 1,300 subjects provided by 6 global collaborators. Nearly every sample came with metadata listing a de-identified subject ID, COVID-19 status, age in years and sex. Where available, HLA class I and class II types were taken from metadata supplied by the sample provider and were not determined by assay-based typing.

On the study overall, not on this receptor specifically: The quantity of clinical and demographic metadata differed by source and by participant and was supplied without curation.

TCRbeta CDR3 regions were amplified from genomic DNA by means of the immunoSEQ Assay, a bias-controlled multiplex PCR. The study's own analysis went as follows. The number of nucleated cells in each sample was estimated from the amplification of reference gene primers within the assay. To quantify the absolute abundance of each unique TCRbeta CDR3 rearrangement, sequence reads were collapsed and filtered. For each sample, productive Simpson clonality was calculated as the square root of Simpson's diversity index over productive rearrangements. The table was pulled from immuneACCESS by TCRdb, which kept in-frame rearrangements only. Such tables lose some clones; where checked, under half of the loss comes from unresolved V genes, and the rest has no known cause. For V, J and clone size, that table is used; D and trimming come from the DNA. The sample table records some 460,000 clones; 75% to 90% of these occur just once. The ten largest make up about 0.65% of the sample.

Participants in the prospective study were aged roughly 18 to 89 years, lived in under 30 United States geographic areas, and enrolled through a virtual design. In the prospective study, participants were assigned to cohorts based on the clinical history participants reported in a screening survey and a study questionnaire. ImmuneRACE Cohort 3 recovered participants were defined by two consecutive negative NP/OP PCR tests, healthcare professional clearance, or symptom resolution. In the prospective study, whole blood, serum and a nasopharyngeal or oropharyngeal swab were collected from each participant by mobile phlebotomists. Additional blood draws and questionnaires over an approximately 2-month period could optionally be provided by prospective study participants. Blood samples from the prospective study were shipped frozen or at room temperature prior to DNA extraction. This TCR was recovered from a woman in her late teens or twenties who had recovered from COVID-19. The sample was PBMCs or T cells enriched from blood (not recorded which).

CDR3 reads: CAISESPDSYGYTF. The bases read TGTGCCATCAGTGAGTCCCCAGACTCCTATGGCTACACCTTC. The chain is assembled from TRBV10-3 and TRBJ1-2, with the D gene call left open. V is clipped by 0 bases and J by 4 bases, and the sequence between their germline boundaries is 9 bases long. Including cysteine and phenylalanine, the CDR3 has 14 amino acids. Solely the CDR3 DNA is kept, with 42 bases framed from the first base. CDR1 is given as ENHRY and CDR2 as SYGVKD, both from the germline V gene.